The 17 T cell receptor beta chains given below trace back to one sample, sequenced in a study of cytomegalovirus exposure and HLA in healthy donors. TCRdb's table, derived via immunoSEQ multiplex PCR, lists solely in-frame clones and lacks some. The sample records 250,000 to 350,000 clones, approximately 88% being singletons. Specimen: PBMCs. These receptors originate from a young woman in good health and CMV-seronegative.

The chain couples TRBV2 to TRBJ2-1; 9 bases are a match to TRBD2. Trimming cost V 6 bases and J 8 bases; bases outside gene matches: 8. There are 14 residues in the CDR3. Germline values: CDR1 SNHLY, CDR2 FYNNEI. CDR3 residues: CASRGAGGPDEQFF. The CDR3 DNA follows: TGTGCCAGCAGGGGGGCGGGAGGGCCTGATGAGCAGTTCTTC.

The rearrangement joins TRBV5-1 to TRBJ2-1, with TRBD1 matching 9 bases. The germline gives CDR1 SGHRS, CDR2 YFSETQ. J lost 4 bases, V lost 4 bases, and 6 bases had no gene match. The CDR3 covers 15 residues. CDR3 in DNA: TGCGCCAGCAGCAGGACAGGGGCCGAATACAATGAGCAGTTCTTC. The encoded protein is CASSRTGAEYNEQFF.

The chain links TRBV29-1 to TRBJ2-3, with TRBD2 matching 7 bases. Germline V gives CDR1 SQVTM, CDR2 ANQGSEA. J lost 4 bases, V lost 3 bases, and 4 bases had no gene match. The CDR3 is 13 residues long. The CDR3 region is CSVDGRSPDTQYF. In DNA form, the CDR3 reads TGCAGCGTTGACGGGAGGTCCCCAGATACGCAGTATTTT.

The chain combines TRBV4-1 with TRBJ1-1; D remains ambiguous. The CDR3 is made up of 15 amino acids. Germline V CDR1 and CDR2: MGHRA, YSYEKL. V was trimmed by 1 base and J by 0 bases, leaving 9 bases between them. This chain's CDR3 is CASSQGVQMNTEAFF. Here the CDR3 DNA reads TGCGCCAGCAGCCAAGGAGTACAGATGAACACTGAAGCTTTCTTT.

The chain has TRBV5-6 and TRBJ2-2, with D perhaps TRBD1 (6 bases). This CDR3 is built from 15 residues. Germline CDR1 is SGHDT and CDR2 is YYEEEE. Trimming pared 0 bases from V and 1 base from J, leaving 7 bases between. This CDR3 reads CASSLVDRNTGELFF. As DNA, the CDR3 is TGTGCCAGCAGCTTGGTGGACAGGAACACCGGGGAGCTGTTTTTT.

This clone has just one count. The chain combines TRBV27 with TRBJ2-3; weak D call: TRBD1 (6 bases). Germline assignment: CDR1 MNHEY and CDR2 SMNVEV (reference sequence). With 2 bases removed from V and 2 bases from J, the gap between germline ends came to 11 bases. The CDR3 is 15 amino acids. CDR3 sequence: CASSLIGQNTDTQYF. CDR3 bases: TGTGCCAGCAGTTTAATTGGACAGAACACAGATACGCAGTATTTT.

This clone was observed a few times. This rearrangement joins TRBV28 to TRBJ1-2; 7 positions agree with TRBD1. The CDR3 runs to 15 residues. CDR1 and CDR2 (germline): MDHEN, SYDVKM. Trimming cost V 3 bases and J 1 base; bases outside gene matches: 5. CDR3 in amino acids: CASSFGDRDNYGYTF. CDR3 DNA sequence: TGTGCCAGCAGTTTTGGGGACAGAGATAACTATGGCTACACCTTC.

This clone was seen only a few times. V gene TRBV28 combines with J gene TRBJ2-1, with D unclear. The CDR3 totals 16 residues. Trimming left V 6 bases short and J 7 bases short, with 22 bases between. Germline V gene lookup returns CDR1 MDHEN and CDR2 SYDVKM. The CDR3: CASSPLVQDFVNEQFF. The CDR3 nucleotides are TGTGCCAGCAGCCCTCTGGTCCAGGATTTCGTGAATGAGCAGTTCTTC.

The chain has TRBV10-1 and TRBJ2-2, with TRBD2 matching 12 bases. V was clipped by 6 bases and J by 6 bases; unmatched bases: 5. Germline V lookup: CDR1 WNHNN, CDR2 SYGVQD (reference sequence). The CDR3 has 15 residues. The CDR3 region has the DNA TGCGCCAGCAGCAAGACTAGCGGGAGAGCCGGGGAGCTGTTTTTT. Encoded protein: CASSKTSGRAGELFF.

The chain combines TRBV7-2 with TRBJ1-4; TRBD1 might be the D (6 bases). Between the trimmed V and J ends, which lost 5 bases and 8 bases, there was a span of 15 bases. Germline V CDR1 and CDR2: SGHTA, FQGNSA. The CDR3 runs 14 residues. The CDR3 sequence: CASSPTYRVEKLFF. CDR3 in DNA: TGTGCCAGCAGCCCCACCTACAGGGTGGAAAAACTGTTTTTT.

This rearrangement joins TRBV7-2 to TRBJ1-3, with a tentative D call TRBD1 (6 bases). CDR1 is SGHTA and CDR2 is FQGNSA in the germline V gene. This CDR3 comprises 17 residues. The V gene lost 5 bases and the J gene lost 4 bases, with 21 bases spanning the gap. CDR3 in amino acids: CASSPAPGGHRGNTIYF. CDR3 sequence (DNA): TGTGCCAGCAGCCCGGCGCCCGGGGGGCATAGGGGAAACACCATATATTTT. The full variable domain, its missing parts supplied by reference TRBV7-2 and TRBJ1-3, is GAGVSQSPSNKVTEKGKDVELRCDPISGHTALYWYRQSLGQGLEFLIYFQGNSAPDKSGLPSDRFSAERTGGSVSTLTIQRTQQEDSAVYLCASSPAPGGHRGNTIYFGEGSWLTVV.

This chain links TRBV18 with TRBJ1-4, with TRBD1 matching 7 bases. Germline trimming cut 8 bases from V and 8 bases from J; bases unmatched to any gene: 8. From germline, CDR1 is KGHSH and CDR2 LQKENI. This CDR3 has 13 residues. Written as DNA, the CDR3 is TGTGCCAGCCAAAGCGAACAGGGGGAAAAACTGTTTTTT. Its translation: CASQSEQGEKLFF.

The chain links TRBV18 to TRBJ1-4, with 7 bases identical to TRBD1. From germline, CDR1 is KGHSH and CDR2 LQKENI. Unmatched junction bases numbered 8, after V lost 4 bases and J lost 6 bases. The CDR3 has 15 amino acids. CDR3 bases: TGTGCCAGCTCACGAACAGGGGTCAGCGATGAAAAACTGTTTTTT. As protein: CASSRTGVSDEKLFF.

V is TRBV6-5 and J is TRBJ1-2, with 7 nucleotides matching TRBD1. The germline V gene has CDR1 MNHEY and CDR2 SVGAGI. CDR3 length: 15 residues. V shed 7 bases, J shed 2 bases, and the junction held 10 bases outside the gene matches. CDR3: CASKGQKKLNYGYTF. CDR3 nucleotide sequence: TGTGCCAGCAAGGGACAGAAGAAACTAAACTATGGCTACACCTTC.

In the case of this clone: Other DNA sequences of this sample code for an identical CDR3. The chain uses TRBV18 and TRBJ2-5, with D possibly being TRBD1 (6 bases). CDR1 is KGHSH and CDR2 is LQKENI in the germline V gene. V gave up 3 bases and J gave up 2 bases, with 7 bases separating them. CDR3 size: 13 residues. The CDR3 region is CASSPGQQETQYF. The CDR3 region has the DNA TGTGCCAGCTCACCTGGACAGCAAGAGACCCAGTACTTC.

The genes are TRBV27 and TRBJ1-1; possibly TRBD1 for D (6 bases). Per germline, CDR1 MNHEY and CDR2 SMNVEV (reference sequence). CDR3 length equals 15 residues. Trimming stripped 3 bases from V and 1 base from J, with 12 bases between. The CDR3 loop is CASSFSGHPNTEAFF. In DNA, the CDR3 is TGTGCCAGCAGTTTTTCGGGACACCCGAACACTGAAGCTTTCTTT.

V usage is TRBV28 and J usage is TRBJ2-7; 8 nucleotides agree with TRBD1. V gave up 6 bases and J gave up 3 bases; unmatched junction bases: 10. The CDR3 contains 15 residues. Per the germline V gene, CDR1 is MDHEN and CDR2 is SYDVKM. CDR3 in amino acids: CASSGIGQGGYEQYF. CDR3 sequence (DNA): TGTGCCAGCAGCGGCATTGGACAGGGTGGCTACGAGCAGTACTTC. Supplemented by reference TRBV28 and TRBJ2-7, the full variable domain reads DVKVTQSSRYLVKRTGEKVFLECVQDMDHENMFWYRQDPGLGLRLIYFSYDVKMKEKGDIPEGYSVSREKKERFSLILESASTNQTSMYLCASSGIGQGGYEQYFGPGTRLTVT.